Included here is one TCR beta chain sequence, with context. In the authors' workflow: Estimation of nucleated cell counts relied on the amplification of reference gene primers. Here immunoSEQ multiplex PCR was the method, and the copy in TCRdb shows in-frame clones only, minus some. The V and J calls and clone size come from that table; D and trimming were worked out from the DNA. The sample lists about 61,000 clones; roughly 89% were seen once. Germline lookup yields CDR1 SGHRS and CDR2 YFSETQ. V lost 1 base and J lost 3, with 17 bases in between. The CDR3 is 16 amino acids. This specimen comes from a study of blood T cell repertoires in COVID-19. The overall study: Sites across the United States, Italy and Spain contributed samples from acute and convalescent COVID-19. The analysed material was cDNA or gDNA that came from T cells, B-cell-depleted T cells, or PBMCs.

The sample taken for sequencing was peripheral blood. This sequence originates from a human donor in a cohort sampled during active COVID-19. The chain combines TRBV5-1 with TRBJ2-7; D might be TRBD1 (6 bases). The CDR3 loop is CASSLNHQGLNYEQYF. CDR3 DNA sequence: TGCGCCAGCAGCTTGAACCATCAGGGGCTGAACTACGAGCAGTACTTC.